This passage covers 21 T cell receptor beta chains from one sample sequenced in a study of blood T cell repertoires in COVID-19. Sequenced by immunoSEQ multiplex PCR; TCRdb stores in-frame clones only, minus some. In the table there are tens of thousands of clones, 76% of which are singletons. Specimen: peripheral blood. All receptors derive from a woman aged 45-65 years with active or convalescent COVID-19.

V is TRBV12-5 and J is TRBJ2-5; possible D gene TRBD1, 6 bases. The germline V gene encodes CDR1 LGHNT and CDR2 FRNRAP. The CDR3 has 15 residues. Trimming shortened V by 1 base and J by 0 bases, and 9 bases separated the two germline ends. The CDR3, as DNA: TGTGCTAGTGGTTTGGGGACAGCATACCAAGAGACCCAGTACTTC. Protein: CASGLGTAYQETQYF.

As concerns this clone: Other DNA sequences in this specimen translate into the identical CDR3. The chain joins TRBV5-1 to TRBJ1-2; 9 bases map to TRBD1. Germline V gene lookup returns CDR1 SGHRS and CDR2 YFSETQ. The length of the CDR3 is 15 residues. The junction had 4 bases not matched to a gene; V was cut back by 4 bases and J by 0 bases. The CDR3 protein is CASSPRTGANYGYTF. In nucleotides, the CDR3 is TGCGCCAGCAGCCCCCGGACAGGGGCTAACTATGGCTACACCTTC.

This chain connects TRBV19 to TRBJ1-1; TRBD1 is a possible D gene (6 bases). Trimming shortened V by 8 bases and J by 0 bases, and 7 bases separated the two germline ends. Germline assignment: CDR1 LNHDA and CDR2 SQIVND (reference sequence). CDR3 length equals 12 residues. CDR3 region: CASEGVNTEAFF. CDR3 DNA sequence: TGTGCCAGTGAGGGGGTGAACACTGAAGCTTTCTTT.

The chain couples TRBV4-3 to TRBJ1-2; D is possibly TRBD1 (6 bases). This CDR3 spans 14 amino acids. Germline values: CDR1 LGHNA, CDR2 YSLEER. V was trimmed by 5 bases and J by 9 bases, leaving 19 bases between them. DNA of the CDR3: TGCGCCAGCAGCAACCACAGGGACCGTGGGAGCTACACCTTC. Translated: CASSNHRDRGSYTF.

This sequence joins TRBV19 and TRBJ1-5; D gene ambiguous. The CDR3 extends over 14 amino acids. V was clipped by 4 bases and J by 1 base, with 8 bases between them. The V gene's germline CDR1 is LNHDA and CDR2 SQIVND (reference sequence). The CDR3 sequence: CASSNRQSNQPQHF. CDR3 DNA: TGTGCCAGTAGTAACCGCCAGAGCAATCAGCCCCAGCATTTT.

The chain uses TRBV7-2 and TRBJ2-7, with 10 bases matching TRBD2. With V trimmed by 5 bases and J by 7 bases, 11 bases remained unmatched. This CDR3 has 15 amino acids. Germline loops: CDR1 SGHTA, CDR2 FQGNSA. CDR3 loop: CASSASGSPGGEQYF. CDR3 nucleotides: TGTGCCAGCAGCGCTAGCGGGAGCCCAGGGGGGGAGCAGTACTTC.

The CDR3 DNA follows: TGTGCCAGCAGTGGAGCAGGGGGGGTCTATGGCTACACCTTC. Its protein is CASSGAGGVYGYTF. This chain connects TRBV6-1 to TRBJ1-2, with 7 nucleotides matching TRBD1. Germline lookup yields CDR1 MNHNS and CDR2 SASEGT. Trimming cost V 4 bases and J 4 bases; bases outside gene matches: 6. The CDR3 runs 14 residues.

To note about this clone: Other DNA sequences in this specimen translate into the identical CDR3. The V call is TRBV9, the J call TRBJ2-3; 7 bases are shared with TRBD2. CDR3 length: 16 residues. From germline, CDR1 is SGDLS and CDR2 YYNGEE. Trimming cost V 0 bases and J 0 bases; bases outside gene matches: 4. The chain's CDR3 is CASSVGGSGSTDTQYF. CDR3 nucleotides: TGTGCCAGCAGCGTAGGGGGTAGCGGGAGCACAGATACGCAGTATTTT.

The CDR3 is CASSSRTSGRALGGELFF. CDR3 coding DNA: TGCGCCAGCAGCTCCCGGACTAGCGGGAGGGCCTTAGGCGGGGAGCTGTTTTTT. The V gene is TRBV4-1, the J gene TRBJ2-2; 15 positions match TRBD2. V trimming: 5 bases; J trimming: 7 bases; junction bases outside the gene matches: 11. Germline loops: CDR1 MGHRA, CDR2 YSYEKL. This CDR3 comprises 18 residues.

This sequence joins TRBV14 and TRBJ1-2; D gene uncertain. Germline values: CDR1 SGHDN, CDR2 FVKESK. This CDR3 comprises 15 residues. V lost 5 bases to trimming and J lost 5 bases, with 18 bases between them. In nucleotides, the CDR3 is TGTGCCAGCAGCGTAAGAGCGGACGGCTTATATGGCTACACCTTC. Encoded protein: CASSVRADGLYGYTF.

The V call is TRBV2, the J call TRBJ2-6; D gene ambiguous. CDR1 SNHLY and CDR2 FYNNEI come from the germline V gene. Trimming removed 8 bases from V and 0 bases from J, with 8 bases in between. The CDR3 contains 14 residues. The CDR3 nucleotides read TGTGCCAGCGCGCCTAGCTCTGGGGCCAACGTCCTGACTTTC. Translating it yields CASAPSSGANVLTF. The full variable domain, completed using reference TRBV2 and TRBJ2-6, is EPEVTQTPSHQVTQMGQEVILRCVPISNHLYFYWYRQILGQKVEFLVSFYNNEISEKSEIFDDQFSVERPDGSNFTLKIRSTKLEDSAMYFCASAPSSGANVLTFGAGSRLTVL.

The rearrangement uses TRBV11-1 and TRBJ1-6; possible D gene TRBD1, 5 bases. Trimming pared 4 bases from V and 9 bases from J, leaving 13 bases between. The CDR3 totals 14 residues. Germline V gives CDR1 SGHAT, CDR2 FQDESV (reference sequence). The chain's CDR3 is CASSYRRGGSPLHF. DNA of the CDR3: TGTGCCAGCAGCTACCGAAGGGGAGGTTCACCCCTCCACTTT.

This clone was observed a few times. The rearrangement uses TRBV12-3 or TRBV12-4 and TRBJ1-1; 7 bases map to TRBD1. The CDR3 consists of 12 residues. Trimming removed 7 bases from V and 6 bases from J; junction bases left unmatched: 5. CDR3 protein: CASMARGAEAFF. In nucleotides, the CDR3 is TGTGCCAGCATGGCCAGGGGGGCTGAAGCTTTCTTT.

V is TRBV10-3 and J is TRBJ1-2; D remains ambiguous. The CDR3 is 14 amino acids. The germline V gene encodes CDR1 ENHRY and CDR2 SYGVKD. Trimming left V 6 bases short and J 6 bases short, with 17 bases between. The CDR3 sequence is CAIRRGLSDDGYTF. CDR3 sequence (DNA): TGTGCCATCAGGAGAGGCCTGAGTGACGATGGCTACACCTTC.

The V call is TRBV13, the J call TRBJ1-1; D not certain. The germline V gene encodes CDR1 PRHDT and CDR2 FYEKMQ (reference sequence). Trimming cost V 1 base and J 7 bases, with 10 bases left between them. The CDR3 is 13 amino acids. The CDR3 region is CASSLVASGEAFF. The CDR3 nucleotides read TGTGCCAGCAGCTTAGTAGCATCTGGTGAAGCTTTCTTT. The full variable domain, in which reference TRBV13 and TRBJ1-1 provide the parts outside the CDR3, is AAGVIQSPRHLIKEKRETATLKCYPIPRHDTVYWYQQGPGQDPQFLISFYEKMQSDKGSIPDRFSAQQFSDYHSELNMSSLELGDSALYFCASSLVASGEAFFGQGTRLTVV.

The chain employs TRBV30 and TRBJ1-1; D might be TRBD1 (5 bases). Trimming removed 1 base at V and 5 bases at J, with 14 bases between. Germline assignment: CDR1 GTSNPN and CDR2 SVGIG (reference sequence). There are 14 residues in the CDR3. The CDR3 reads CAWSASQGRTEAFF. The CDR3 DNA sequence: TGTGCCTGGAGTGCCTCCCAGGGAAGGACTGAAGCTTTCTTT.

DNA for the CDR3: TGTGCCATCAGTGCCCTACAGGGGGCCTCGTACGAGCAGTACTTC. Its protein product is CAISALQGASYEQYF. The V and J genes are TRBV10-3 and TRBJ2-7; TRBD1 matches at 9 bases. CDR3 length: 15 amino acids. Germline lookup yields CDR1 ENHRY and CDR2 SYGVKD. J lost 4 bases, V lost 4 bases, and 8 bases had no gene match.

Here the CDR3 reads CASTQGGDGYTF. For the CDR3, the DNA is TGTGCCAGCACCCAGGGGGGAGATGGCTACACCTTC. The gene calls are TRBV12-3 or TRBV12-4 and TRBJ1-2; 7 positions match TRBD1. CDR3 length: 12 amino acids. J lost 6 bases, V lost 7 bases, and 5 bases had no gene match.

This chain links TRBV18 with TRBJ1-1; no definite D call. Germline CDR1 reads KGHSH; CDR2 reads LQKENI. V was clipped by 4 bases and J by 3 bases, with 9 bases between them. This CDR3 is built from 13 residues. The DNA of the CDR3 is TGTGCCAGCTCACGAGGGCGGGACACTGAAGCTTTCTTT. This codes for CASSRGRDTEAFF.

This sequence joins TRBV30 and TRBJ1-1, with D perhaps TRBD1 (5 bases). Between the trimmed V and J ends, which lost 0 bases and 4 bases, there was a span of 18 bases. The CDR3 is 16 residues long. Germline loops: CDR1 GTSNPN, CDR2 SVGIG (reference sequence). The CDR3 spells CAWSVPVLSGITEAFF. The CDR3 nucleotides read TGTGCCTGGAGTGTACCAGTTCTTTCAGGGATCACTGAAGCTTTCTTT.

The chain combines TRBV14 with TRBJ2-1; 8 nucleotides line up with TRBD2. V lost 4 bases, J lost 6 bases, and 11 bases stayed unmatched. There are 16 residues in the CDR3. CDR1 SGHDN and CDR2 FVKESK come from the germline V gene. The CDR3 is CASSLLAGRALNEQFF. The CDR3 DNA sequence: TGTGCCAGCAGCCTACTGGCCGGGAGGGCCCTCAATGAGCAGTTCTTC. Based on the CDR3 plus reference TRBV14 and TRBJ2-1, the full variable domain is EAGVTQFPSHSVIEKGQTVTLRCDPISGHDNLYWYRRVMGKEIKFLLHFVKESKQDESGMPNNRFLAERTGGTYSTLKVQPAELEDSGVYFCASSLLAGRALNEQFFGPGTRLTVL.